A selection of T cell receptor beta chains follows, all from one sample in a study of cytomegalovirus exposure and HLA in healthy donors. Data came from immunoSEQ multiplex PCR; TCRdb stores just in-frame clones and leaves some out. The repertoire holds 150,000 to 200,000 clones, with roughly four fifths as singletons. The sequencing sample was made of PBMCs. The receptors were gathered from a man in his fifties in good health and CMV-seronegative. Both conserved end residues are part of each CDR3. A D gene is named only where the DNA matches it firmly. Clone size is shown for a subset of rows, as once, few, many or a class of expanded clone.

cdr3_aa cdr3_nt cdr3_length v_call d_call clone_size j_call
CSVENSGKYTGELFF TGCAGCGTTGAAAATAGCGGGAAATACACCGGGGAGCTGTTTTTT 15 TRBV29-1 TRBD2 few TRBJ2-2
CASSSGQNTGELFF TGTGCCAGCAGTTCTGGACAGAACACCGGGGAGCTGTTTTTT 14 TRBV28 NA NA TRBJ2-2
CASSVGGGRDYGYTF TGTGCCAGCAGCGTAGGGGGGGGCAGGGACTATGGCTACACCTTC 15 TRBV9 NA NA TRBJ1-2
CASSRGPQGVEQYF TGCGCCAGCAGCCGTGGCCCCCAGGGGGTCGAGCAGTACTTC 14 TRBV5-1 TRBD1 NA TRBJ2-7
CASSTTGLGTQYF TGTGCCAGCAGCACTACAGGGTTGGGGACCCAGTACTTC 13 TRBV7-8 NA NA TRBJ2-5
CASSLLSRGSTNEKLFF TGTGCCAGCAGCTTATTAAGCAGGGGGTCAACTAATGAAAAACTGTTTTTT 17 TRBV7-6 TRBD1 NA TRBJ1-4
CASSLAPGGSYNEQFF TGCGCCAGCAGCTTGGCCCCTGGAGGATCCTACAATGAGCAGTTCTTC 16 TRBV5-1 NA NA TRBJ2-1
CAISEGGGGIQPQHF TGTGCCATCAGTGAGGGAGGGGGCGGGATTCAGCCCCAGCATTTT 15 TRBV10-3 TRBD1 once TRBJ1-5
CASRSDRSSYNEQFF TGTGCCAGCAGGTCCGACAGGTCCTCCTACAATGAGCAGTTCTTC 15 TRBV7-9 NA NA TRBJ2-1
CASSPGTGTDTQYF TGTGCCAGCAGCCCCGGGACTGGCACAGATACGCAGTATTTT 14 TRBV7-6 NA NA TRBJ2-3
CASSLWAQGGFTEAFF TGTGCCAGCAGTTTATGGGCCCAGGGCGGTTTCACTGAAGCTTTCTTT 16 TRBV28 NA once TRBJ1-1
CASCQTQANYGYTF TGTGCCAGCTGCCAGACACAAGCTAACTATGGCTACACCTTC 14 TRBV28 NA NA TRBJ1-2
CASSISQGGQPQHF TGTGCCAGTAGTATCTCGCAGGGAGGTCAGCCCCAGCATTTT 14 TRBV19 NA once TRBJ1-5
CAWSSRESLGEQFF TGTGCCTGGAGTAGCCGGGAGTCCTTGGGTGAGCAGTTCTTC 14 TRBV30 NA once TRBJ2-1
CSVERGTGVISGEAFF TGCAGCGTTGAACGGGGGACAGGGGTGATATCAGGTGAAGCTTTCTTT 16 TRBV29-1 TRBD1 NA TRBJ1-1
CASSSGTSGRGPETQYF TGTGCCAGCAGTTCAGGGACTAGCGGGAGGGGTCCCGAGACCCAGTACTTC 17 TRBV28 TRBD2 NA TRBJ2-5
CASSPRASGSYNEQFF TGTGCCAGCAGCCCTAGGGCTAGCGGGAGTTACAATGAGCAGTTCTTC 16 TRBV4-2 TRBD2 NA TRBJ2-1
CASSLGTGSTEQFF TGTGCCAGCAGCTTGGGGACAGGGTCTACTGAGCAGTTCTTC 14 TRBV7-6 TRBD1 NA TRBJ2-1
CAWSINNQPQHF TGTGCCTGGAGTATCAATAATCAGCCCCAGCATTTT 12 TRBV30 NA NA TRBJ1-5
CAIIGGTQNTEAFF TGTGCCATCATTGGGGGCACCCAGAACACTGAAGCTTTCTTT 14 TRBV10-3 NA NA TRBJ1-1
CASSDRAPSYEQYF TGTGCCAGCAGTGACAGGGCCCCATCCTACGAGCAGTACTTC 14 TRBV6-1 NA NA TRBJ2-7
CASSPGGGVGYEQYF TGTGCCAGCTCACCAGGTGGAGGGGTCGGCTACGAGCAGTACTTC 15 TRBV18 NA NA TRBJ2-7
CASSRGQGGGGDEQFF TGCGCCAGCAGCCGAGGGCAGGGCGGGGGTGGGGATGAGCAGTTCTTC 16 TRBV4-1 TRBD2 once TRBJ2-1
CASSIGLTGELFF TGTGCCAGCAGTATTGGGCTCACCGGGGAGCTGTTTTTT 13 TRBV2 NA once TRBJ2-2
CASSSGGGYIYEQYF TGTGCCAGCAGCTCCGGAGGCGGCTATATCTACGAGCAGTACTTC 15 TRBV7-2 NA NA TRBJ2-7
CASSDPRGGEMYSGNTIYF TGTGCCAGCAGTGACCCCCGGGGGGGCGAAATGTACTCTGGAAACACCATATATTTT 19 TRBV2 NA NA TRBJ1-3
CASSLDGGPGNTIYF TGTGCCAGCAGCCTCGACGGAGGGCCAGGAAACACCATATATTTT 15 TRBV5-6 NA NA TRBJ1-3
CASSLSFGGWDEQFF TGTGCCAGCAGCTTAAGTTTTGGGGGCTGGGATGAGCAGTTCTTC 15 TRBV7-2 NA NA TRBJ2-1
CASSTAGGPDTQYF TGTGCCAGCAGCACAGCGGGGGGGCCAGATACGCAGTATTTT 14 TRBV5-4 TRBD2 NA TRBJ2-3
CATRDTTYEQYF TGTGCCACTCGGGACACCACCTACGAGCAGTACTTC 12 TRBV19 NA once TRBJ2-7
CASRAQGALWQPQHF TGTGCCAGCAGGGCACAGGGGGCACTTTGGCAGCCCCAGCATTTT 15 TRBV6-5 TRBD1 few TRBJ1-5
CASSLGQLNEKLFF TGTGCCAGCAGCTTAGGACAGCTTAATGAAAAACTGTTTTTT 14 TRBV7-8 NA NA TRBJ1-4
CASSLKAGLPGELFF TGTGCCAGCAGCTTAAAAGCAGGTCTACCCGGGGAGCTGTTTTTT 15 TRBV7-2 NA NA TRBJ2-2
CASSHTTSVLSYEQYF TGTGCCAGCAGCCATACCACTAGCGTCTTGAGCTACGAGCAGTACTTC 16 TRBV4-2 TRBD2 NA TRBJ2-7
CASSQNLVRGYTF TGTGCCAGCAGCCAAAACCTAGTGAGAGGCTACACCTTC 13 TRBV14 NA NA TRBJ1-2
CASSTGQPINIQYF TGTGCCAGCAGCACCGGACAGCCTATAAACATTCAGTACTTC 14 TRBV28 NA NA TRBJ2-4
CASNLDRGNEQYF TGCGCCAGCAACCTAGACAGGGGGAACGAGCAGTACTTC 13 TRBV5-1 TRBD1 NA TRBJ2-7
CASSLTSGSSYEQYF TGTGCCAGCAGCTTGACTAGCGGCTCTTCCTACGAGCAGTACTTC 15 TRBV11-3 TRBD2 NA TRBJ2-7
CASSPTDMNTEAFF TGCGCCAGCAGCCCGACAGATATGAACACTGAAGCTTTCTTT 14 TRBV4-3 NA NA TRBJ1-1
CAWSNHLTGTGTGVGQPQHF TGTGCCTGGAGTAACCATCTAACCGGGACAGGGACGGGTGTGGGTCAGCCCCAGCATTTT 20 TRBV30 TRBD1 NA TRBJ1-5
CASSPGLQNNEQFF TGTGCCAGCAGCCCGGGACTACAGAACAATGAGCAGTTCTTC 14 TRBV4-2 TRBD2 NA TRBJ2-1
CASSGAGGRQPQHF TGTGCCAGCAGTGGGGCAGGGGGCCGTCAGCCCCAGCATTTT 14 TRBV6-1 TRBD1 NA TRBJ1-5
CASSVPGLEAGEQYF TGTGCCAGCAGTGTTCCGGGACTAGAAGCAGGCGAGCAGTACTTC 15 TRBV2 TRBD2 NA TRBJ2-7
CASSYPENTGELFF TGTGCCAGCAGTTATCCAGAGAACACCGGGGAGCTGTTTTTT 14 TRBV7-2 NA NA TRBJ2-2
CASSLNRAGGGEQYF TGTGCCAGCAGCTTAAATCGGGCGGGAGGGGGCGAGCAGTACTTC 15 TRBV11-2 TRBD2 once TRBJ2-7
CASSSWGNIQARQYF TGTGCCAGCAGTTCCTGGGGTAATATACAGGCTCGGCAGTACTTC 15 TRBV28 NA NA TRBJ2-7
CASSDSGRGGGYNEQFF TGTGCCAGCAGTGACTCCGGACGGGGGGGCGGGTACAATGAGCAGTTCTTC 17 TRBV6-4 TRBD2 once TRBJ2-1
CATSRGEGTGLGNTIYF TGTGCCACCAGCAGAGGGGAGGGGACAGGGCTTGGAAACACCATATATTTT 17 TRBV15 TRBD1 NA TRBJ1-3
CASSSLGEQYF TGTGCCAGCAGCTCACTAGGCGAGCAGTACTTC 11 TRBV7-2 NA NA TRBJ2-7
CASTSGAGGYYEQYF TGTGCCAGCACTTCCGGGGCGGGAGGTTACTACGAGCAGTACTTC 15 TRBV28 TRBD2 NA TRBJ2-7
CASSVAGGQREIPDIQYF TGTGCCAGCAGCGTAGCTGGGGGACAGCGGGAGATTCCGGACATTCAGTACTTC 18 TRBV9 NA NA TRBJ2-4
CASRRTGAYNEQFF TGTGCCAGCAGGCGGACAGGCGCTTACAATGAGCAGTTCTTC 14 TRBV2 TRBD1 NA TRBJ2-1
CASSLGGGTRSEQYF TGTGCCAGCAGCTTAGGTGGGGGGACCCGATCCGAGCAGTACTTC 15 TRBV7-2 NA NA TRBJ2-7
CASSPAGTGVYGYTF TGTGCCAGCTCACCTGCCGGGACAGGGGTCTATGGCTACACCTTC 15 TRBV18 TRBD1 NA TRBJ1-2
CASARIGGADTQYF TGTGCCAGCGCCAGAATAGGGGGCGCAGATACGCAGTATTTT 14 TRBV2 TRBD1 NA TRBJ2-3
CASSPGLLGAFF TGTGCCAGCTCACCGGGGCTTCTCGGGGCTTTCTTT 12 TRBV18 NA NA TRBJ1-1
CASRASGGITDTQYF TGTGCCAGCAGGGCTAGCGGGGGAATCACAGATACGCAGTATTTT 15 TRBV2 TRBD2 NA TRBJ2-3
CASRVPGTGKGNEQFF TGTGCCAGCAGGGTCCCCGGGACAGGGAAGGGCAATGAGCAGTTCTTC 16 TRBV27 TRBD1 NA TRBJ2-1